Reported below is one TCR beta chain. How the authors handled the data: Amplification with reference gene primers provided the estimates of nucleated cell counts. Sequencing was performed with immunoSEQ multiplex PCR; in TCRdb, only in-frame clones are kept and a portion is missing. V, J and clone size are those of that table, while D and trimming were read from the DNA. The sample has 100,000 to 150,000 clones, about 88% seen once. These data originate in a study of blood T cell repertoires in COVID-19. Study details: Specimens from acute and convalescent COVID-19 originated in the United States, Italy and Spain. PBMCs, B-cell-depleted T cells, or T cells provided the cDNA or gDNA that made up the material.

The CDR3 is 15 residues long. V lost 4 bases, J lost 1 base, and 13 bases lay in between. CDR1 MDHEN and CDR2 SYDVKM come from the germline V gene. V gene TRBV28 combines with J gene TRBJ1-2; D is uncertain. The sequence derives from a woman over 75 with acute or convalescent COVID-19. The sequenced sample consisted of peripheral blood. CDR3 amino acids: CASSSPGGINYGYTF. The CDR3 DNA reads as TGTGCCAGCAGTTCACCGGGAGGAATTAACTATGGCTACACCTTC.